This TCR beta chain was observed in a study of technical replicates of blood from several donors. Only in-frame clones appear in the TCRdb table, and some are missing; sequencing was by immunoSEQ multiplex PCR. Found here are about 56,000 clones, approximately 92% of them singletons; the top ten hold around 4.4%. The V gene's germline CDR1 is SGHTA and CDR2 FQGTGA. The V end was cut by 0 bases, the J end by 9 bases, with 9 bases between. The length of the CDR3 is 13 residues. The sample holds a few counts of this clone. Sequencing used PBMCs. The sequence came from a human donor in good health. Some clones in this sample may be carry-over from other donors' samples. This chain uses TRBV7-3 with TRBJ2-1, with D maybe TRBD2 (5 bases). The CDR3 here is CASSLTVRGEQFF. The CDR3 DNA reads TGTGCCAGCAGCTTAACGGTACGGGGTGAGCAGTTCTTC. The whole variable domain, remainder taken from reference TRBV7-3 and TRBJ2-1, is GAGVSQTPSNKVTEKGKYVELRCDPISGHTALYWYRQSLGQGPEFLIYFQGTGAADDSGLPNDRFFAVRPEGSVSTLKIQRTERGDSAVYLCASSLTVRGEQFFGPGTRLTVL.